The 17 T cell receptor beta chains given below trace back to one sample, sequenced in a study of T cell responses to AZD1222 COVID-19 vaccine. Libraries were prepared by immunoSEQ multiplex PCR; TCRdb keeps only in-frame clonotypes and omits some of them. The table lists 90,000 to 130,000 clones, roughly 86% of them singletons. The material was peripheral blood, obtained on day 0 of AZD1222 vaccination. These receptors all come from an adult in good health.

This clone has just one count. The chain links TRBV20-1 to TRBJ2-1, with D hard to call. V shed 3 bases and J shed 4 bases, with 7 bases lying between them. Looked up from germline, CDR1 is DFQATT and CDR2 is SNEGSKA (reference sequence). This CDR3 has 12 residues. The CDR3 nucleotides read TGCAGTGCTAGTGGATATTACAATGAGCAGTTCTTC. It is translated as CSASGYYNEQFF.

The J gene is TRBJ2-7, the V gene TRBV6-5; no clear D gene. The CDR3 loop spans 14 amino acids. V was trimmed by 0 bases and J by 6 bases, leaving 12 bases between them. The germline V gene has CDR1 MNHEY and CDR2 SVGAGI. In DNA, the CDR3 is TGTGCCAGCAGTTACTCGACGGCATCGGTCGAGCAGTACTTC. Its translation: CASSYSTASVEQYF.

The chain combines TRBV4-1 with TRBJ1-1; TRBD1 might be the D (5 bases). V lost 1 base and J lost 1, with 10 bases in between. The CDR3 extends over 15 amino acids. In germline, CDR1 is MGHRA, CDR2 YSYEKL. The CDR3 protein is CASSQAIDRNTEAFF. Written as DNA, the CDR3 is TGCGCCAGCAGCCAAGCTATCGACAGGAACACTGAAGCTTTCTTT.

The chain carries TRBV9 and TRBJ2-7; 9 positions match TRBD1. CDR3 length: 17 amino acids. Germline trimming cut 3 bases from V and 3 bases from J; bases unmatched to any gene: 13. The germline V gene has CDR1 SGDLS and CDR2 YYNGEE. DNA for the CDR3: TGTGCCAGCAGCGCAGACGAGGGGACAGGGATATTCTACGAGCAGTACTTC. As protein: CASSADEGTGIFYEQYF.

The rearrangement joins TRBV19 to TRBJ1-5; 7 bases fit TRBD1. This CDR3 spans 15 amino acids. The germline CDR1 and CDR2 sequences are LNHDA and SQIVND (reference sequence). V lost 0 bases to trimming and J lost 9 bases; unmatched junction nucleotides: 8. CDR3 in DNA: TGTGCCAGTAGTATAGAAGAGGGGGCCCACGGGCCCCAGCATTTT. This gives the protein CASSIEEGAHGPQHF.

V is TRBV7-8 and J is TRBJ1-5; TRBD1 is a possible D gene (5 bases). This CDR3 contains 17 residues. Trimming shortened V by 2 bases and J by 1 base, and 15 bases separated the two germline ends. The germline gives CDR1 SGHVS, CDR2 FQNEAQ. CDR3 bases: TGTGCCAGCAGCTTAATGTTGGGGGATACGAGCAATCAGCCCCAGCATTTT. Protein: CASSLMLGDTSNQPQHF.

The chain links TRBV18 to TRBJ1-6, with D perhaps TRBD1 (6 bases). This CDR3 is 15 amino acids long. Germline CDR1 and CDR2: KGHSH and LQKENI. Between the trimmed V and J ends, which lost 4 bases and 8 bases, there was a span of 15 bases. The CDR3, as DNA: TGTGCCAGCTCACTTATCCGACAGGAGGATTCACCCCTCCACTTT. This translates into CASSLIRQEDSPLHF.

This clone was picked up one time. The V call is TRBV13, the J call TRBJ2-1; perhaps TRBD2 as D (6 bases). Germline V gene sequence: CDR1 PRHDT, CDR2 FYEKMQ (reference sequence). This CDR3 is built from 15 residues. V was shortened by 5 bases and J by 6 bases, with 17 bases between the two germline ends. CDR3 in amino acids: CASSTPGGPFNEQFF. The CDR3 DNA is TGTGCCAGCAGCACCCCCGGAGGGCCATTCAATGAGCAGTTCTTC.

This rearrangement joins TRBV28 to TRBJ1-5; D is undetermined. The V end lost 3 bases, the J end lost 3 bases, and 9 bases lay between the germline ends. The V gene's germline CDR1 is MDHEN and CDR2 SYDVKM. The CDR3 covers 14 residues. This chain's CDR3 is CASSLILSNQPQHF. CDR3 bases: TGTGCCAGCAGTTTGATCCTCTCCAATCAGCCCCAGCATTTT. The full variable domain, its missing parts supplied by reference TRBV28 and TRBJ1-5, is DVKVTQSSRYLVKRTGEKVFLECVQDMDHENMFWYRQDPGLGLRLIYFSYDVKMKEKGDIPEGYSVSREKKERFSLILESASTNQTSMYLCASSLILSNQPQHFGDGTRLSIL.

This clone was seen a few times. The J gene is TRBJ1-4, the V gene TRBV10-2; D unresolved. Germline assignment: CDR1 WSHSY and CDR2 SAAADI. Trimming took off 7 bases at V and 8 bases at J, with 8 bases between the two ends. The CDR3 loop spans 11 amino acids. The CDR3 protein is CASNSGEKLFF. The CDR3 DNA sequence: TGCGCCAGCAATTCTGGGGAAAAACTGTTTTTT.

The chain has TRBV5-1 and TRBJ1-2; 10 bases are shared with TRBD1. The V and J ends lost 4 bases and 2 bases, in that order; junction bases with no gene match: 5. This CDR3 has 15 residues. Germline V gives CDR1 SGHRS, CDR2 YFSETQ. The CDR3 spells CASSTTDRGNYGYTF. In DNA form, the CDR3 reads TGCGCCAGCAGCACCACGGACAGGGGGAACTATGGCTACACCTTC.

The rearrangement joins TRBV27 to TRBJ1-2, with a possible D match to TRBD1 (5 bases). Trimming took 4 bases from V and 7 from J, leaving 19 bases between them. Germline CDR1 and CDR2: MNHEY and SMNVEV (reference sequence). This CDR3 has 15 amino acids. DNA for the CDR3: TGTGCCAGCAGTTCGATCTCGACAGCGCCGTCTGGCTACACCTTC. Translated, it gives CASSSISTAPSGYTF.

The V and J genes are TRBV12-3 or TRBV12-4 and TRBJ1-2, with unresolved D. The V end lost 3 bases, the J end lost 5 bases, and 10 bases lay between the germline ends. This CDR3 contains 13 residues. CDR3 DNA sequence: TGTGCCAGCAGTTTTGGCCCAGCATATGGCTACACCTTC. Translated: CASSFGPAYGYTF.

The chain is built from TRBV13 and TRBJ2-7; 8 bases agree with TRBD1. After removal of 0 bases from V and 6 bases from J, the junction contained 10 bases not matched to a gene. CDR3 length: 16 residues. Germline CDR1 and CDR2: PRHDT and FYEKMQ (reference sequence). CDR3 sequence: CASSLGLGQGAGEQYF. CDR3 nucleotides: TGTGCCAGCAGCTTAGGCCTGGGGCAGGGGGCGGGCGAGCAGTACTTC.

This sequence joins TRBV21-1 and TRBJ2-1. TRBV21-1 is labeled a pseudogene. The CDR3 spans 18 residues. CDR3 amino acids: CASSKGAPGREFYNEQFF. CDR3 nucleotide sequence: TGTGCCAGCAGCAAAGGGGCACCGGGACGGGAATTTTACAATGAGCAGTTCTTC.

The V and J genes are TRBV4-2 and TRBJ2-4; 13 bases map to TRBD2. Losses at the gene ends were 4 bases for V and 0 bases for J; bases not matched to a gene: 15. Looked up from germline, CDR1 is LGHNA and CDR2 is YNFKEQ. This CDR3 has 21 residues. The DNA of the CDR3 is TGTGCCAGCAGCCCGGGGGGACCGACTAGCGGGGGGTCGCTAGCCAAAAACATTCAGTACTTC. Its protein is CASSPGGPTSGGSLAKNIQYF.

The J gene is TRBJ1-5, the V gene TRBV12-2. TRBV12-2 is marked as a pseudogene. The CDR3 consists of 18 residues. In nucleotides, the CDR3 is TGTGCAAGTCGCTTAGCGCTTGAAGGGGAGGGCCGGGGGCAGCCCCAGCATTTT. This codes for CASRLALEGEGRGQPQHF.